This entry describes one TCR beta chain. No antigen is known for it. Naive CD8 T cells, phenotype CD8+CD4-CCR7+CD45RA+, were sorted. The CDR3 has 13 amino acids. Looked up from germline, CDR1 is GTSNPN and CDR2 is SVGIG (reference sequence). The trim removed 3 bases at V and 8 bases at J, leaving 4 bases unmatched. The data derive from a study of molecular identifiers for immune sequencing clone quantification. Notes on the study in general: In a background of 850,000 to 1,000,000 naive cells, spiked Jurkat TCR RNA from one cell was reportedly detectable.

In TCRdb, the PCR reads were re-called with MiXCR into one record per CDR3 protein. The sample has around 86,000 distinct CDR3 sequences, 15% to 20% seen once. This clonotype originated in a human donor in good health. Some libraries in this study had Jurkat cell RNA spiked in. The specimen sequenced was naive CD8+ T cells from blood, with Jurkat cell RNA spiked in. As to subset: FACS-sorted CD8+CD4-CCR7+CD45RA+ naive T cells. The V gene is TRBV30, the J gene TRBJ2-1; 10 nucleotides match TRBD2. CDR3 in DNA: TGTGCCTGGAGGGGACTAGCGTGGGATGAGCAGTTCTTC. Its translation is CAWRGLAWDEQFF.